Here is one T cell receptor (beta chain) with its context. In the study's own analysis: It was from reference gene primer amplification that nucleated cell counts were estimated. Clones were read by immunoSEQ multiplex PCR, and TCRdb kept only the in-frame ones, dropping some. D and trimming come from the DNA, and the V and J calls and clone size come from that table. Seen here are 250,000 to 350,000 clones, 75% to 90% observed once, and the top ten hold roughly 2.3%. The data belong to a study of blood T cell repertoires in COVID-19. About the research overall: In each case, the material was cDNA or gDNA derived from T cells, B-cell-depleted T cells, or PBMCs.

The CDR3 has 15 residues. The germline V gene encodes CDR1 WSHSY and CDR2 SAAADI. The junction had 6 bases not matched to a gene; V was cut back by 6 bases and J by 1 base. V usage is TRBV10-2 and J usage is TRBJ2-7; 10 nucleotides match TRBD2. The source material was peripheral blood. This receptor was identified in a man between 18 and 29 years old with active or convalescent COVID-19. CDR3 sequence: CASRSGGAGSYEQYF. The CDR3 DNA sequence: TGCGCCAGCAGAAGCGGGGGGGCAGGGTCCTACGAGCAGTACTTC.